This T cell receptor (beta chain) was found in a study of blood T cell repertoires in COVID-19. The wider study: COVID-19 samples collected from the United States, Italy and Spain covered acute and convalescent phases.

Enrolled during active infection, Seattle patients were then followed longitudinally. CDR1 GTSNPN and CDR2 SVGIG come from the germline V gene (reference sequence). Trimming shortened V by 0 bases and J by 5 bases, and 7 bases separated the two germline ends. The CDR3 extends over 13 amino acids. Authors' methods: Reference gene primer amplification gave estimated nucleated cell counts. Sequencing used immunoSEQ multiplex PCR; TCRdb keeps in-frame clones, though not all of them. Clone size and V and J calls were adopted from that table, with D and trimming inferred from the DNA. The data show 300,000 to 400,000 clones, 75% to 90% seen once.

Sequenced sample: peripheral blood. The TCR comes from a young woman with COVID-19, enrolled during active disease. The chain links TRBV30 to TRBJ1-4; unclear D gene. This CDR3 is CAWSVSGNEKLFF. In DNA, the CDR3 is TGTGCCTGGAGTGTATCGGGAAATGAAAAACTGTTTTTT.